This TCR beta chain is from a study of cytomegalovirus exposure and HLA in healthy donors. Study conclusions and caveats: Published work reported that the classifier diagnosed cytomegalovirus status with high specificity and sensitivity.

While unrecorded immune exposures were likely, the donors were nominally healthy when sampled. With respect to this clone: Its antigen is still unknown.

Between the trimmed V and J ends, which lost 4 bases and 2 bases, there was a span of 18 bases. Germline V gives CDR1 MNHEY, CDR2 SVGAGI. The CDR3 has 16 residues. In the PCR, 60 Vbeta and 13 Jbeta primers were used. Generated by immunoSEQ multiplex PCR, the TCRdb table keeps only in-frame clones and is missing some. The data show 65,000 to 85,000 clones, just over 70% seen once. The V gene is TRBV6-5, the J gene TRBJ2-7; no reliable D call. The sequence derives from a man aged 55-75 years in good health and CMV-seropositive. Sequencing input: PBMCs. The CDR3 DNA reads TGTGCCAGCAGTTTGAAACCCCCCCCTGGCCCCTACGAGCAGTACTTC. This codes for CASSLKPPPGPYEQYF.